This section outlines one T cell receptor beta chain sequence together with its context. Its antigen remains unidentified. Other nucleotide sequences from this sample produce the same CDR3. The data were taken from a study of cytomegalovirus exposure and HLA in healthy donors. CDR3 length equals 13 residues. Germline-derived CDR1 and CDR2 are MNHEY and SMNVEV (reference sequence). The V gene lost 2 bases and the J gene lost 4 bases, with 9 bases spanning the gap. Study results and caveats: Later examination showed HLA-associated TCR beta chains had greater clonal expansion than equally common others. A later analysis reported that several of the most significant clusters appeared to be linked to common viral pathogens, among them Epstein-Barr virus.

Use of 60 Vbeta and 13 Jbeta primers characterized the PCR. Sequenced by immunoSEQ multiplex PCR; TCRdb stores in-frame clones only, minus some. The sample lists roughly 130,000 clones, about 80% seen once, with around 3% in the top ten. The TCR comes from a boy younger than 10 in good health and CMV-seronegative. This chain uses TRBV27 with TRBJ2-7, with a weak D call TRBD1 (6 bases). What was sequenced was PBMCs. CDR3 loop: CASSLGRGYEQYF. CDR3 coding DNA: TGTGCCAGCAGTTTAGGCAGGGGTTACGAGCAGTACTTC.